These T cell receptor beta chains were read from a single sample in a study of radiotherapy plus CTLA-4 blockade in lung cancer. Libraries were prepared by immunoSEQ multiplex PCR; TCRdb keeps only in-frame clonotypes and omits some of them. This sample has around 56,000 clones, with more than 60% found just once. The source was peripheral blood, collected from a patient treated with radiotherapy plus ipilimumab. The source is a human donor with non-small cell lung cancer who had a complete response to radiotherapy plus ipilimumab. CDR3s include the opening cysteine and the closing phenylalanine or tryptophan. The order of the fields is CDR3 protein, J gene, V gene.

cdr3_aa: CASSFRGGPEAFF
j_call: TRBJ1-1
v_call: TRBV7-8

cdr3_aa: CASRQGDNGNYGYTF
j_call: TRBJ1-2
v_call: TRBV6-1

cdr3_aa: CASSYQQGGNTGELFF
j_call: TRBJ2-2
v_call: TRBV6-5

cdr3_aa: CASSLIRLSGSGELFF
j_call: TRBJ2-2
v_call: TRBV14

cdr3_aa: CASSTPGQRYNQPQHF
j_call: TRBJ1-5
v_call: TRBV18

cdr3_aa: CASSLVRTGGYTF
j_call: TRBJ1-2
v_call: TRBV7-8

cdr3_aa: CASTQYSGNTIYF
j_call: TRBJ1-3
v_call: TRBV11-3

cdr3_aa: CASSPRQGGTEAFF
j_call: TRBJ1-1
v_call: TRBV9

cdr3_aa: CASSYLGVGGYTF
j_call: TRBJ1-2
v_call: TRBV6-5

cdr3_aa: CASSEGTGFGQAFF
j_call: TRBJ1-1
v_call: TRBV9

cdr3_aa: CASRPTGGNYGYTF
j_call: TRBJ1-2
v_call: TRBV6-6

cdr3_aa: CASSFTGTGGIGNTIYF
j_call: TRBJ1-3
v_call: TRBV7-6

cdr3_aa: CASSVSRLYNEQFF
j_call: TRBJ2-1
v_call: TRBV9

cdr3_aa: CASSQGLANQPQHF
j_call: TRBJ1-5
v_call: TRBV4-1

cdr3_aa: CASTAGGDLNTEAFF
j_call: TRBJ1-1
v_call: TRBV11-3

cdr3_aa: CASRIGTAYEQYF
j_call: TRBJ2-7
v_call: TRBV2

cdr3_aa: CASSPPDGLKTFF
j_call: TRBJ1-1
v_call: TRBV13

cdr3_aa: CASSLRTGGLSNQPQHF
j_call: TRBJ1-5
v_call: TRBV27

cdr3_aa: CASSRRTGGNEQFF
j_call: TRBJ2-1
v_call: TRBV4-2

cdr3_aa: CSAGGGNQPQHF
j_call: TRBJ1-5
v_call: TRBV29-1

cdr3_aa: CASSLGPDRAGTEAFF
j_call: TRBJ1-1
v_call: TRBV5-6

cdr3_aa: CASSSWGGNSPLHF
j_call: TRBJ1-6
v_call: TRBV14

cdr3_aa: CASSDNSGETQYF
j_call: TRBJ2-5
v_call: TRBV2

cdr3_aa: CASSLRQPPSPLHF
j_call: TRBJ1-6
v_call: TRBV11-2

cdr3_aa: CASSQTGVYNSPLHF
j_call: TRBJ1-6
v_call: TRBV4-3

cdr3_aa: CASSLEGTESAGELFF
j_call: TRBJ2-2
v_call: TRBV7-9

cdr3_aa: CASSYALADNEKLFF
j_call: TRBJ1-4
v_call: TRBV7-9

cdr3_aa: CASSLGAGSGTQYF
j_call: TRBJ2-5
v_call: TRBV27

cdr3_aa: CASRQEGDSRPTSSYNEQFF
j_call: TRBJ2-1
v_call: TRBV7-8

cdr3_aa: CASCPLDREKSPLHF
j_call: TRBJ1-6
v_call: TRBV19

cdr3_aa: CASSPNDRGGYTF
j_call: TRBJ1-2
v_call: TRBV18

cdr3_aa: CASSTESGRAALHF
j_call: TRBJ1-6
v_call: TRBV18

cdr3_aa: CASSSKAHQPQHF
j_call: TRBJ1-5
v_call: TRBV11-3

cdr3_aa: CASSPSQGNTIYF
j_call: TRBJ1-3
v_call: TRBV6-5

cdr3_aa: CATSRDVVAGREQFF
j_call: TRBJ2-1
v_call: TRBV15

cdr3_aa: CASDRGRPVGTGELFF
j_call: TRBJ2-2
v_call: TRBV2